This section outlines one TCR beta chain sequence together with its context. Its antigen is currently unknown. A universal primer binding site was introduced by template switching. The final cDNA contained unique molecular identifiers. TCRdb passed the 5' RACE reads through MiXCR, listing each CDR3 protein once. Counted here are some 1,600,000 distinct CDR3 sequences, roughly 35% occurring once; the ten biggest clones make up about 0.27%. The J segment lost 5 bases and the V segment lost 6 bases, leaving 6 bases of the junction unmatched. This CDR3 region has 14 residues. Germline CDR1 reads MNHNY; CDR2 reads SVGAGI (reference sequence). These data originate in a study of identical twins. General study results and limits: Cross-sectional statistical analysis was relied on for the conclusions, without the same donors being followed. Weaker excess twin sharing was seen among beta out-of-frame sequences. Within cord blood, abundant beta clonotypes carried fewer insertions, but memory repertoires showed no such trend.

The genes are TRBV6-6 and TRBJ1-4, with 7 bases identical to TRBD1. The TCR was taken from a newborn girl in good health. Sample: cord blood. The CDR3 DNA sequence: TGTGCCAGCAGGTCCGGGACAGAGAATGAAAAACTGTTTTTT. It encodes CASRSGTENEKLFF.